Listed here are 15 T cell receptor beta chains from one sample, sequenced in a study of T cells in Graves' hyperthyroidism and ophthalmopathy. Amplified TCR beta CDR3 regions came from RNA transcripts. First-round RT-PCR targeting the TCR CDR3 was performed with the HTBI primer set. TCRdb reprocessed the multiplex PCR reads with MiXCR, giving one entry per CDR3 protein. The repertoire holds approximately 590,000 distinct CDR3 sequences, with about a sixth as singletons. The sample was blood. The origin of the receptors is a woman between 25 and 40 years old with Graves' hyperthyroidism.

As concerns this clonotype: A much larger clone differs from this one at a single base, so this may be a read error. The chain joins TRBV10-3 to TRBJ2-1; 9 nucleotides agree with TRBD2. The CDR3 consists of 15 residues. CDR1 and CDR2 (germline): ENHRY, SYGVKD. The CDR3 DNA is TGTGCCGTCAGTAGTAGCGGGAGCTCCTACAATGAGCAGTTCTTC. Encoded protein: CAVSSSGSSYNEQFF.

This clonotype was seen ten or more times. CDR3 protein: CATSKDLSNQPQHF. The CDR3 DNA sequence: TGTGCCACCAGCAAGGACCTTAGCAATCAGCCCCAGCATTTT. The chain employs TRBV15 and TRBJ1-5; no definite D call. Per the germline V gene, CDR1 is LNHNV and CDR2 is YYDKDF (reference sequence). Trimming took off 4 bases at V and 0 bases at J, with 7 bases between the two ends. The CDR3 has 14 residues.

The chain is built from TRBV2 and TRBJ1-5; 7 bases map to TRBD1. Germline V lookup: CDR1 SNHLY, CDR2 FYNNEI. The CDR3 contains 13 residues. V shed 6 bases and J 5 bases; nucleotides not matched to a gene: 4. This CDR3 is CASRADRDQPQHF. The CDR3 bases are TGTGCCAGCAGAGCTGACAGGGATCAGCCCCAGCATTTT.

The CDR3 loop is CASSLVGAPGANVLTF. For the CDR3, the DNA is TGTGCCAGCAGCTTAGTGGGGGCGCCAGGGGCCAACGTCCTGACTTTC. The J gene is TRBJ2-6, the V gene TRBV13; D perhaps matches TRBD1 (6 bases). Per the germline V gene, CDR1 is PRHDT and CDR2 is FYEKMQ (reference sequence). The CDR3 consists of 16 residues. Between the trimmed V and J ends, which lost 1 base and 4 bases, there was a span of 11 bases.

This clonotype was picked up many times. The chain carries TRBV11-3 and TRBJ2-1; either TRBD1 or TRBD2 may fit D (5 bases each). Germline CDR1 reads SGHNT; CDR2 reads YENEEA. V gave up 5 bases and J gave up 0 bases, with 11 bases separating them. This CDR3 region has 15 residues. CDR3 loop: CASSVGESSYNEQFF. The CDR3 nucleotides read TGTGCCAGCAGCGTGGGGGAAAGCTCCTACAATGAGCAGTTCTTC.

The table lists this clonotype with many counts. This rearrangement joins TRBV7-6 to TRBJ2-2; D is ambiguous. Germline V CDR1 and CDR2: SGHVS, FNYEAQ. This CDR3 is 12 amino acids long. V was clipped by 5 bases and J by 7 bases, with 8 bases between them. For the CDR3, the DNA is TGTGCCAGCAGCCCTTGGAGCGGGGAGCTGTTTTTT. This encodes CASSPWSGELFF.

The chain employs TRBV7-3 and TRBJ2-7; 11 bases map to TRBD2. Losses at the gene ends were 0 bases for V and 3 bases for J; bases not matched to a gene: 4. Germline loops: CDR1 SGHTA, CDR2 FQGTGA. CDR3 size: 16 residues. This CDR3 reads CASSLTGTSGNYEQYF. As DNA, the CDR3 is TGTGCCAGCAGCTTAACGGGGACTAGCGGTAACTACGAGCAGTACTTC.

The sample holds many counts of this clonotype. The chain has TRBV6-2 or TRBV6-3 and TRBJ2-2; D not certain. The V gene's germline CDR1 is MNHEY and CDR2 SVGEGT. The V gene lost 7 bases and the J gene lost 5 bases, with 11 bases spanning the gap. This CDR3 has 13 residues. The CDR3 DNA reads TGTGCCAGCAACTACCTCCAAACCGGGGAGCTGTTTTTT. Its protein is CASNYLQTGELFF.

Only a few counts were recorded for this clonotype. The rearrangement joins TRBV19 to TRBJ2-1; 8 bases are shared with TRBD2. Germline loops: CDR1 LNHDA, CDR2 SQIVND (reference sequence). The junction had 2 bases not matched to a gene; V was cut back by 1 base and J by 0 bases. There are 16 residues in the CDR3. DNA for the CDR3: TGTGCCAGTAGTATAGGAGCGGGAGTCTCCTACAATGAGCAGTTCTTC. Translation gives CASSIGAGVSYNEQFF.

V is TRBV7-2 and J is TRBJ1-5; TRBD1 might be the D (6 bases). CDR1 is SGHTA and CDR2 is FQGNSA in the germline V gene. The V end was cut by 0 bases, the J end by 7 bases, with 10 bases between. This CDR3 has 14 amino acids. The CDR3 region has the DNA TGTGCCAGCAGCTTAGCTGCGGGGGCGCAGCCCCAGCATTTT. Its translation: CASSLAAGAQPQHF. The full variable domain, with the rest looked up from reference TRBV7-2 and TRBJ1-5, is GAGVSQSPSNKVTEKGKDVELRCDPISGHTALYWYRQSLGQGLEFLIYFQGNSAPDKSGLPSDRFSAERTGGSVSTLTIQRTQQEDSAVYLCASSLAAGAQPQHFGDGTRLSIL.

This sequence joins TRBV2 and TRBJ2-3; TRBD2 matches at 8 bases. The CDR3 is made up of 18 amino acids. Germline V gene data show CDR1 as SNHLY and CDR2 as FYNNEI. V was clipped by 2 bases and J by 2 bases; unmatched bases: 12. CDR3 sequence reads: CASSEPLSLAGPTDTQYF. The DNA for the CDR3 is TGTGCCAGCAGTGAACCCCTCTCCTTAGCGGGACCCACAGATACGCAGTATTTT.

V gene TRBV5-6 combines with J gene TRBJ2-1; D is possibly TRBD1 (5 bases). Per the germline V gene, CDR1 is SGHDT and CDR2 is YYEEEE. CDR3 length: 13 residues. V lost 5 bases, J lost 3 bases, and 9 bases lay in between. CDR3 amino acids: CASSPDNYNEQFF. The CDR3 DNA reads as TGTGCCAGCAGTCCGGACAACTACAATGAGCAGTTCTTC.

V usage is TRBV4-3 and J usage is TRBJ2-3; a possible D gene is TRBD2 (5 bases). Germline values: CDR1 LGHNA, CDR2 YSLEER. V lost 0 bases to trimming and J lost 3 bases, with 10 bases between them. The CDR3 loop spans 15 amino acids. CDR3 DNA sequence: TGCGCCAGCAGCCAAGAGGAGCGGATTACAGATACGCAGTATTTT. Translated: CASSQEERITDTQYF.

The chain links TRBV28 to TRBJ1-1; weak D call: TRBD1 (5 bases). This CDR3 spans 13 amino acids. Trimming pared 7 bases from V and 2 bases from J, leaving 11 bases between. Germline CDR1 is MDHEN and CDR2 is SYDVKM. The CDR3 DNA reads as TGTGCCAGCAAGAACGGGGGAAACACTGAAGCTTTCTTT. Translating it yields CASKNGGNTEAFF. Together with reference TRBV28 and TRBJ1-1, the CDR3 gives the full variable domain: DVKVTQSSRYLVKRTGEKVFLECVQDMDHENMFWYRQDPGLGLRLIYFSYDVKMKEKGDIPEGYSVSREKKERFSLILESASTNQTSMYLCASKNGGNTEAFFGQGTRLTVV.

The sample holds many counts of this clonotype. The chain employs TRBV28 and TRBJ2-5; D perhaps matches TRBD2 (7 bases). Germline V gene sequence: CDR1 MDHEN, CDR2 SYDVKM. The CDR3 loop spans 16 amino acids. V shed 1 base and J shed 1 base, with 13 bases lying between them. The CDR3 sequence is CASSLSGGGSQETQYF. For the CDR3, the DNA is TGTGCCAGCAGTTTATCGGGGGGCGGTTCCCAAGAGACCCAGTACTTC.